This record looks at one T cell receptor beta chain sequence and its context. This entry is derived from a study of T cell changes during pregnancy in multiple sclerosis. CDR1 SGDLS and CDR2 YYNGEE come from the germline V gene. Germline trimming cut 4 bases from V and 1 base from J; bases unmatched to any gene: 6. The length of the CDR3 is 15 residues. The assay was immunoSEQ multiplex PCR, and TCRdb's table has in-frame clones only and misses some. Of around 57,000 clones in the sample, approximately 92% were seen once. Source: CD4+ T cells from peripheral blood mononuclear cells, taken after pregnancy. The TCR originated in a female donor in good health, enrolled as a control in a pregnancy study. The V call is TRBV9, the J call TRBJ2-3; 7 bases are shared with TRBD1. The CDR3 nucleotides are TGTGCCAGCAGCATCCGGGACAGCGGCACAGATACGCAGTATTTT. Its protein is CASSIRDSGTDTQYF.